Listed here are 18 T cell receptor beta chains from one sample, sequenced in a study of shared clonotypes between healthy human individuals (dated by TCRdb to the early 2020s). Library method: the immunoSEQ multiplex PCR assay. What TCRdb holds here is the immuneACCESS table cut down to in-frame rearrangements. Part of the clones is not present; checked against another copy, under half of the missing clones reflect an unresolved V gene, and the others are unexplained. A total of about 1.1 million clones appear in this sample, about four fifths of them only once. Of the sample, roughly 0.56% falls within the top ten clones. The sequenced sample was memory CD4+ T cells from PBMCs. The cell subset or site label, as the study defines it: CD45RA-negative fraction. The receptors were gathered from a man in his late teens or twenties in good health. Some clones in this sample may be carry-over from other donors' samples.

The rearrangement links TRBV25-1 to TRBJ2-7; D is ambiguous. Trimming took 6 bases from V and 7 from J, leaving 13 bases between them. This CDR3 contains 12 residues. Per germline, CDR1 MGHDK and CDR2 SYGVNS. The CDR3 spells CASSPPAFEQYF. For the CDR3, the DNA is TGTGCCAGCAGCCCCCCCGCATTTGAGCAGTACTTC.

The rearrangement links TRBV5-1 to TRBJ2-1; D gene ambiguous. The CDR3 length is 15 residues. The V gene lost 4 bases and the J gene lost 6 bases, with 17 bases spanning the gap. Looked up from germline, CDR1 is SGHRS and CDR2 is YFSETQ. CDR3 sequence reads: CASSPQTVMGNEQFF. CDR3 in DNA: TGCGCCAGCAGCCCCCAGACGGTCATGGGCAATGAGCAGTTCTTC.

This chain connects TRBV11-3 to TRBJ2-3; D may match TRBD1 or TRBD2 (5 bases each). V lost 2 bases and J 7 bases, leaving 19 bases between the germline ends. The germline V gene encodes CDR1 SGHNT and CDR2 YENEEA. This CDR3 contains 16 residues. The CDR3: CASSLRGRDEVNTQYF. The CDR3, as DNA: TGTGCCAGCAGCTTAAGGGGCCGGGACGAGGTTAATACGCAGTATTTT.

The CDR3 sequence: CASSLSVQEAFF. CDR3 DNA sequence: TGTGCCAGCAGCTTATCAGTACAAGAAGCTTTCTTT. The rearrangement uses TRBV11-2 and TRBJ1-1; D is unresolved. Trimming pared 2 bases from V and 8 bases from J, leaving 9 bases between. The CDR3 runs to 12 residues. Germline CDR1 SGHAT, CDR2 FQNNGV.

The genes are TRBV6-1 and TRBJ1-1; tentative D call: TRBD1 (5 bases). This CDR3 contains 17 residues. Germline CDR1 MNHNS, CDR2 SASEGT. V was pared by 1 base and J by 5 bases, with 20 bases between. CDR3 DNA: TGTGCCAGCAGTGAAGAGGGCTGGGCAGGGTTAAAAACTGAAGCTTTCTTT. Its translation: CASSEEGWAGLKTEAFF.

The genes are TRBV29-1 and TRBJ2-7; D remains unclear. The V end lost 5 bases, the J end lost 2 bases, and 13 bases lay between the germline ends. Germline values: CDR1 SQVTM, CDR2 ANQGSEA. The CDR3 runs to 13 residues. The CDR3 region is CSVRTANTYEQYF. The DNA of the CDR3 is TGCAGCGTTAGGACCGCCAATACCTACGAGCAGTACTTC.

The chain has TRBV29-1 and TRBJ1-2; D may be TRBD1 (5 bases). Trimming shortened V by 4 bases and J by 1 base, and 7 bases separated the two germline ends. The CDR3 loop spans 12 amino acids. Germline CDR1 reads SQVTM; CDR2 reads ANQGSEA. The CDR3 region has the DNA TGCAGCGTTGGGGACCTTAACTATGGCTACACCTTC. Translation: CSVGDLNYGYTF.

The chain recombines TRBV7-3 with TRBJ2-3; 7 bases map to TRBD1. The germline V gene encodes CDR1 SGHTA and CDR2 FQGTGA. This CDR3 is 14 amino acids long. Germline trimming cut 5 bases from V and 6 bases from J; bases unmatched to any gene: 8. The CDR3 DNA reads TGTGCCAGCAGCCAGGGGCAGGGGGTTGATACGCAGTATTTT. Translated: CASSQGQGVDTQYF.

This clone has a single count. The chain employs TRBV7-9 and TRBJ1-4; D gene unclear. This CDR3 is built from 15 residues. V gave up 1 base and J gave up 4 bases, with 10 bases separating them. The germline V gene encodes CDR1 SEHNR and CDR2 FQNEAQ (reference sequence). This chain's CDR3 is CASSLGVGSNEKLFF. The DNA for the CDR3 is TGTGCCAGCAGCTTAGGAGTGGGGAGTAATGAAAAACTGTTTTTT.

This clone is a singleton in its sample. V and J are TRBV7-8 and TRBJ2-2, with D possibly TRBD2 on 7 matching bases. Germline values: CDR1 SGHVS, CDR2 FQNEAQ. V was trimmed by 5 bases and J by 1 base, leaving 11 bases between them. The CDR3 has 15 amino acids. Here the CDR3 DNA reads TGTGCCAGCAGCCCCGGGGGGCAGAACACCGGGGAGCTGTTTTTT. Protein product: CASSPGGQNTGELFF.

This clone appeared a few times. Other DNA variants within this sample encode the same CDR3. The V call is TRBV5-1, the J call TRBJ1-1; D unclear. V lost 0 bases to trimming and J lost 4 bases, with 4 bases between them. Germline assignment: CDR1 SGHRS and CDR2 YFSETQ. This CDR3 is built from 12 residues. CDR3 nucleotide sequence: TGCGCCAGCAGCTTGGGCCGCACTGAAGCTTTCTTT. Translation: CASSLGRTEAFF.

The chain couples TRBV2 to TRBJ1-2; 7 bases map to TRBD1. J was trimmed by 7 bases and V by 8 bases; bases with no gene match: 10. This CDR3 is 13 amino acids long. Germline assignment: CDR1 SNHLY and CDR2 FYNNEI. CDR3: CASGRQGSAGYTF. CDR3 DNA: TGTGCCAGCGGAAGACAGGGAAGTGCTGGCTACACCTTC.

This chain connects TRBV28 to TRBJ2-2; 9 bases agree with TRBD2. CDR1 MDHEN and CDR2 SYDVKM come from the germline V gene. The trim removed 2 bases at V and 2 bases at J, leaving 9 bases unmatched. CDR3 length: 18 residues. The CDR3 here is CASSLGLAGWINTGELFF. In DNA form, the CDR3 reads TGTGCCAGCAGTTTAGGCCTAGCGGGATGGATAAACACCGGGGAGCTGTTTTTT.

The rearrangement joins TRBV29-1 to TRBJ2-7; no clear D. CDR1 and CDR2 (germline): SQVTM, ANQGSEA. The CDR3 totals 12 residues. V was pared by 4 bases and J by 1 base, with 8 bases between. CDR3 DNA sequence: TGCAGCGTTGCTGGCCAGTCCTACGAGCAGTACTTC. Its protein product is CSVAGQSYEQYF.

Comments on this clone: Distinct nucleotide sequences in the sample also encode this CDR3. This sequence joins TRBV11-3 and TRBJ2-7; D is unresolved. CDR1 SGHNT and CDR2 YENEEA come from the germline V gene. CDR3 length equals 14 residues. Trimming removed 5 bases from V and 0 bases from J, with 11 bases in between. CDR3 loop: CASSPDGSSYEQYF. DNA for the CDR3: TGTGCCAGCAGCCCGGACGGTTCCTCCTACGAGCAGTACTTC. Supplemented by reference TRBV11-3 and TRBJ2-7, the full variable domain reads EAGVVQSPRYKIIEKKQPVAFWCNPISGHNTLYWYLQNLGQGPELLIRYENEEAVDDSQLPKDRFSAERLKGVDSTLKIQPAELGDSAVYLCASSPDGSSYEQYFGPGTRLTVT.

This chain connects TRBV7-8 to TRBJ2-1; a possible D gene is TRBD2 (6 bases). Germline values: CDR1 SGHVS, CDR2 FQNEAQ. The CDR3 sequence is 17 residues long. V lost 2 bases to trimming and J lost 0 bases, with 14 bases between them. The CDR3 bases are TGTGCCAGCAGCTTAATAAGCGGGCTGAGCTCCTACAATGAGCAGTTCTTC. Translated, it gives CASSLISGLSSYNEQFF.

The chain recombines TRBV5-6 with TRBJ1-5; D gene uncertain. This CDR3 spans 14 amino acids. Germline loops: CDR1 SGHDT, CDR2 YYEEEE. Deletions cut 2 bases from V and 5 bases from J, with 11 bases between. The CDR3 DNA reads TGTGCCAGCAGCTTAAAGGGAGAACATCAGCCCCAGCATTTT. It is translated as CASSLKGEHQPQHF.

This clone has only a few counts. The chain has TRBV7-6 and TRBJ1-5, with unresolved D. Between the trimmed V and J ends, which lost 3 bases and 0 bases, there was a span of 3 bases. From germline, CDR1 is SGHVS and CDR2 FNYEAQ. The CDR3 covers 13 residues. The CDR3 loop reads CASSFHSNQPQHF. DNA of the CDR3: TGTGCCAGCAGCTTCCATAGCAATCAGCCCCAGCATTTT.